This T cell receptor beta chain was captured in a study of T-cell memory formation after mild COVID-19. Study observations and caveats: Second-wave clones that peaked on day 37 lacked confirmed SARS-CoV-2 specificity. Day 15 to 85 contracting clones showed balanced CD4/CD8; day 15 to 37 expanders favored CD4+.

The V segment lost 0 bases and the J segment 5 bases; nucleotides outside the gene matches: 9. Germline lookup yields CDR1 MGHRA and CDR2 YSYEKL. The CDR3 is 16 amino acids. Note on this clonotype: Antigen unknown.

A single record per CDR3 protein comes from TCRdb applying MiXCR to the 5' RACE reads. The repertoire includes 80,000 to 130,000 distinct CDR3 sequences, 8.5% to 14% of them detected once, and approximately 40% sits in the top ten. This receptor was taken from a man between 18 and 35 years old who had mild COVID-19 (a few samples of this study predate the infection). Cell type and time point are not known. Sequencing was performed on PBMCs or a T cell subset sorted from them (not recorded which). The V call is TRBV4-1, the J call TRBJ2-7; 8 bases align to TRBD1. The CDR3 nucleotides are TGCGCCAGCAGCCAAGACGGTCCGCAGGGGGCGAACGAGCAGTACTTC. It translates to CASSQDGPQGANEQYF.